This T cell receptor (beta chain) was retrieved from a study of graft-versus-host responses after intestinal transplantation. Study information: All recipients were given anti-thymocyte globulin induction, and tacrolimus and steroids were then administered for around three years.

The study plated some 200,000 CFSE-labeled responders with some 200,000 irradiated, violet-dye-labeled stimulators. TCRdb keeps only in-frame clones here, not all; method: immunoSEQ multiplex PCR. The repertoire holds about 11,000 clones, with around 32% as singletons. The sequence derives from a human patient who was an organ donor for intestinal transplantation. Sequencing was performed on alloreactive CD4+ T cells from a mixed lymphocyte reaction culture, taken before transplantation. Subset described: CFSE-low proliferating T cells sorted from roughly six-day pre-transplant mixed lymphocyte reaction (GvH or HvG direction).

The CDR3 sequence is CASSPRTGPNQPQHF. The DNA of the CDR3 is TGTGCCAGCAGCCCTAGGACAGGGCCCAATCAGCCCCAGCATTTT. The chain has TRBV7-2 and TRBJ1-5; 8 nucleotides agree with TRBD1. V lost 5 bases to trimming and J lost 3 bases; unmatched junction nucleotides: 6. The CDR3 consists of 15 residues. The germline V gene encodes CDR1 SGHTA and CDR2 FQGNSA. The whole variable domain, remainder taken from reference TRBV7-2 and TRBJ1-5, is GAGVSQSPSNKVTEKGKDVELRCDPISGHTALYWYRQSLGQGLEFLIYFQGNSAPDKSGLPSDRFSAERTGGSVSTLTIQRTQQEDSAVYLCASSPRTGPNQPQHFGDGTRLSIL.